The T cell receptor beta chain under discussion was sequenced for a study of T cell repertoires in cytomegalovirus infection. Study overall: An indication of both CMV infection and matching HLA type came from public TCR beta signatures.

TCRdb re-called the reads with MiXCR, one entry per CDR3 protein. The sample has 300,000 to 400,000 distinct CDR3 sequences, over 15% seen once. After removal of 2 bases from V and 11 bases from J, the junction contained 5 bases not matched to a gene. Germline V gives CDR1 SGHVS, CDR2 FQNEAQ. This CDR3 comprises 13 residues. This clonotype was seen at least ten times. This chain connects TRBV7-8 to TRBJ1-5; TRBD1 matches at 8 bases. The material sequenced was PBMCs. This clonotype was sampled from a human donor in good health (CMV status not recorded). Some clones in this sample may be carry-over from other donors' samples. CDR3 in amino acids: CASSLRNRGAQHF. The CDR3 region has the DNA TGTGCCAGCAGCTTACGAAACAGGGGGGCCCAGCATTTT.